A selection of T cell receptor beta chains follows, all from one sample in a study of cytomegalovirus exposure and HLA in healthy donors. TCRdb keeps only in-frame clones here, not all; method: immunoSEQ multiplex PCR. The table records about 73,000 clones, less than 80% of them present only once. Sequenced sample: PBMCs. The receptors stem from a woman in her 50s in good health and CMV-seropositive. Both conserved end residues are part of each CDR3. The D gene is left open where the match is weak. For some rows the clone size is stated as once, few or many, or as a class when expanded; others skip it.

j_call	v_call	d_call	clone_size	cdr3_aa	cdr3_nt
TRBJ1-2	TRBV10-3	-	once	CAIKWGPGVEVDGYTF	TGTGCCATCAAATGGGGGCCAGGGGTCGAGGTGGATGGCTACACCTTC
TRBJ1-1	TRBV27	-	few	CASSLSVEGTNTEAFF	TGTGCCAGCAGTTTATCGGTCGAGGGAACGAACACTGAAGCTTTCTTT
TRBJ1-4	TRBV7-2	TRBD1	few	CASSFWGQGEKLFF	TGTGCCAGCAGCTTTTGGGGACAGGGAGAAAAACTGTTTTTT
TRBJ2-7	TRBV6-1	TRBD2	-	CASSEGVMGLSTYEQYF	TGTGCCAGCAGTGAAGGAGTCATGGGACTATCTACCTACGAGCAGTACTTC
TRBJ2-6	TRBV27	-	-	CASSLSRGDSGANVLTF	TGTGCCAGCAGTTTATCCCGAGGTGACTCTGGGGCCAACGTCCTGACTTTC
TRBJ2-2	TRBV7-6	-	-	CASSLTYTGELFF	TGTGCCAGCAGCTTAACTTACACCGGGGAGCTGTTTTTT
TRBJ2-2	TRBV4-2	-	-	CASSQRNTGELFF	TGTGCCAGCAGCCAACGGAACACCGGGGAGCTGTTTTTT
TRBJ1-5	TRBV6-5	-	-	CASSRSDSYNQPQHF	TGTGCCAGCAGTCGGTCGGACAGCTACAATCAGCCCCAGCATTTT
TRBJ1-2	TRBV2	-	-	CASNPGLPNYGYTF	TGTGCCAGCAATCCGGGACTCCCTAACTATGGCTACACCTTC
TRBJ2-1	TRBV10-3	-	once	CAISEEGGVSYNEQFF	TGTGCCATCAGTGAAGAGGGCGGCGTCTCCTACAATGAGCAGTTCTTC
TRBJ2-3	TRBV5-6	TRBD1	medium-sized	CASSSRGPPPDTQYF	TGTGCCAGCAGCTCAAGGGGGCCCCCTCCAGATACGCAGTATTTT
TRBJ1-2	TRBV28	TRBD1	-	CASSLQGGYGYTF	TGTGCCAGCAGTTTACAGGGGGGATATGGCTACACCTTC
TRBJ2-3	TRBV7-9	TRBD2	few	CASSRGGVTSVTDTQYF	TGTGCCAGCAGCAGGGGGGGGGTGACTAGCGTCACAGATACGCAGTATTTT
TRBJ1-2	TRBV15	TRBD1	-	CATSKPGQGRGYTF	TGTGCCACCAGCAAACCGGGACAGGGGCGTGGCTACACCTTC
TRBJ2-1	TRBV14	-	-	CASSQPKLGQGSNEQFF	TGTGCCAGCAGCCAACCCAAGTTGGGGCAGGGATCAAATGAGCAGTTCTTC
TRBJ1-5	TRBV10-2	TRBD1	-	CASSLGTGNQPQHF	TGCGCCAGCAGCCTAGGGACAGGCAATCAGCCCCAGCATTTT
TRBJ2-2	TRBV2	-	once	CASSDKSPGNTGELFF	TGTGCCAGCAGTGATAAGAGTCCGGGAAACACCGGGGAGCTGTTTTTT
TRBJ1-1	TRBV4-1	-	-	CASSLPDGMNTEAFF	TGCGCCAGCAGCCTTCCGGACGGGATGAACACTGAAGCTTTCTTT
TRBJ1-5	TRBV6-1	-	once	CASSDFSQNQPQHF	TGTGCCAGCAGTGATTTTTCACAGAATCAGCCCCAGCATTTT
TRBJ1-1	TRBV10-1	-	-	CASSESGNTEAFF	TGCGCCAGCAGTGAGTCCGGGAACACTGAAGCTTTCTTT
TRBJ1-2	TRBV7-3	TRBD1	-	CASSLTGGLTYGYTF	TGTGCCAGCAGCTTAACAGGGGGCCTTACTTATGGCTACACCTTC
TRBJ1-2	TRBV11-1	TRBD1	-	CASSKLTGVDYGYTF	TGTGCCAGCAGCAAACTGACAGGGGTCGACTATGGCTACACCTTC
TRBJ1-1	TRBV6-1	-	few	CASRPTGNTEAFF	TGTGCCAGCAGACCCACAGGGAACACTGAAGCTTTCTTT
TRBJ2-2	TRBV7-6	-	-	CASSLGSVNTGELFF	TGTGCCAGCAGCTTAGGCAGTGTAAACACCGGGGAGCTGTTTTTT
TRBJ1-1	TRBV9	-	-	CASSLTVNTEAFF	TGTGCCAGCAGCTTGACAGTGAACACTGAAGCTTTCTTT
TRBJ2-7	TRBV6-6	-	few	CASSISTGDEQYF	TGTGCCAGCAGTATCTCTACAGGCGACGAGCAGTACTTC
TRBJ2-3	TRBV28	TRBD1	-	CASSAPGTADTQYF	TGTGCCAGCAGTGCACCTGGGACAGCAGATACGCAGTATTTT
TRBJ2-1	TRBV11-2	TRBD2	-	CASSPGSGAYNEQFF	TGTGCCAGCAGCCCAGGGAGCGGGGCCTACAATGAGCAGTTCTTC
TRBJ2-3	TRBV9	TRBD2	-	CASSVAPGTSGGATDTQYF	TGTGCCAGCAGCGTAGCCCCCGGGACTAGCGGGGGCGCCACAGATACGCAGTATTTT
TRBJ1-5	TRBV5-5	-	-	CASSLVPGQPQHF	TGTGCCAGCAGCTTGGTTCCGGGGCAGCCCCAGCATTTT
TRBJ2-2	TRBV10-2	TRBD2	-	CASTGLAGVAGELFF	TGCGCCAGCACCGGACTAGCGGGGGTCGCCGGGGAGCTGTTTTTT
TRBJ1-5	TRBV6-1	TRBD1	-	CASSESGGYQPQHF	TGTGCCAGCAGTGAATCAGGGGGCTATCAGCCCCAGCATTTT
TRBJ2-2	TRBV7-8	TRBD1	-	CASSLGPGQGLVFDTGELFF	TGTGCCAGCAGCTTGGGGCCGGGACAGGGTTTGGTATTTGACACCGGGGAGCTGTTTTTT
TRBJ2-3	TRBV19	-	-	CASRTSSGGLLTDTQYF	TGTGCCAGTAGAACCTCCAGTGGGGGCCTCCTCACAGATACGCAGTATTTT
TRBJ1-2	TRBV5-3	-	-	CARSLALQSTNYGYTF	TGTGCCAGAAGCTTGGCCTTACAGAGTACTAACTATGGCTACACCTTC
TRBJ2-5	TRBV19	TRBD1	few	CASGQDQETQYF	TGTGCCTCTGGACAGGACCAAGAGACCCAGTACTTC
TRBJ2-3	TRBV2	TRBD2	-	CASTLAGVSTDTQYF	TGTGCCAGCACCCTAGCGGGGGTATCCACAGATACGCAGTATTTT
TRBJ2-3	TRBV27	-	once	CASSVPSKHTQYF	TGTGCCAGCAGTGTACCGTCTAAACATACGCAGTATTTT
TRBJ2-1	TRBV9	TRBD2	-	CASSFSTLGLSYNEQFF	TGTGCCAGCAGCTTCAGTACCTTGGGACTATCCTACAATGAGCAGTTCTTC
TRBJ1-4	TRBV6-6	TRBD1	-	CASSYGTEDEKLFF	TGTGCCAGCAGTTACGGGACAGAGGATGAAAAACTGTTTTTT
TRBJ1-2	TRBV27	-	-	CASSWDTTYGYTF	TGTGCCAGCTCTTGGGACACCACTTATGGCTACACCTTC
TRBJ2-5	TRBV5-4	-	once	CASSTRGGGTETQYF	TGTGCCAGCAGCACGCGAGGGGGGGGGACTGAGACCCAGTACTTC
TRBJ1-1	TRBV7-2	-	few	CASSVRNTEAFF	TGTGCCAGCAGCGTCAGGAACACTGAAGCTTTCTTT
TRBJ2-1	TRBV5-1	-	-	CASYYLDNEQFF	TGCGCCAGCTACTACCTTGACAATGAGCAGTTCTTC
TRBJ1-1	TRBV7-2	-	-	CASSRQNTEAFF	TGTGCCAGCAGCCGACAGAACACTGAAGCTTTCTTT
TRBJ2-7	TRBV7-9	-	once	CASSLPQGYEQYF	TGTGCCAGCAGCTTACCCCAGGGGTACGAGCAGTACTTC
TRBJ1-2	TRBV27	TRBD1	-	CASSPLAGGEYGYTF	TGTGCCAGCAGTCCCCTCGCAGGGGGCGAATATGGCTACACCTTC
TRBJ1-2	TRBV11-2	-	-	CASSHGQNYGYTF	TGTGCCAGCAGCCACGGACAGAACTATGGCTACACCTTC
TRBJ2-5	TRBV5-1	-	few	CASSLFSPQETQYF	TGCGCCAGCAGCTTGTTTAGCCCCCAAGAGACCCAGTACTTC
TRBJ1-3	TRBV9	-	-	CASSVGRGARGNTIYF	TGTGCCAGCAGCGTAGGGCGGGGGGCGCGAGGAAACACCATATATTTT
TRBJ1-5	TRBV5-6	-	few	CASSFGRLSNQPQHF	TGTGCCAGCAGCTTCGGAAGACTTAGCAATCAGCCCCAGCATTTT
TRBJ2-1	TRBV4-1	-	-	CASSQEGDEQFF	TGCGCCAGCAGCCAAGAAGGGGATGAGCAGTTCTTC
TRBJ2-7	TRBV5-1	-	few	CASSFTGNEQYF	TGCGCCAGCAGCTTCACGGGAAACGAGCAGTACTTC
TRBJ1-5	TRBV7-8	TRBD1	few	CASSLRTGAYSNQPQHF	TGTGCCAGCAGCTTAAGGACAGGGGCCTATAGCAATCAGCCCCAGCATTTT
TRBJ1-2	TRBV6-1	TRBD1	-	CASSEGTGGYGYTF	TGTGCCAGCAGTGAAGGGACAGGGGGCTATGGCTACACCTTC
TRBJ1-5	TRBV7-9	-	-	CASSLETGGSNQPQHF	TGTGCCAGCAGCTTAGAGACGGGGGGTAGCAATCAGCCCCAGCATTTT